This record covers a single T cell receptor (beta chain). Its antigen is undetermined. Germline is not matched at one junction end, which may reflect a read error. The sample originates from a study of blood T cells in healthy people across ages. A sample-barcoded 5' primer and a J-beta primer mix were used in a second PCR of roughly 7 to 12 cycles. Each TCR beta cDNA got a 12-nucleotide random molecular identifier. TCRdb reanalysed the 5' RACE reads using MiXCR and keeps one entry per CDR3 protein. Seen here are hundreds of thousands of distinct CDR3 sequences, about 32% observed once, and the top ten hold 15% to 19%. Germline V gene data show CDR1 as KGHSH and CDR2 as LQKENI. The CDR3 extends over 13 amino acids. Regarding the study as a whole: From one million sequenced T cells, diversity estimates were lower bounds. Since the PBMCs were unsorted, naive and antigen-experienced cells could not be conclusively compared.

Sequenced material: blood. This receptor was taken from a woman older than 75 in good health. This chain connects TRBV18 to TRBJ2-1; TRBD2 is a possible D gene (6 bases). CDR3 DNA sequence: TGTGTCAGCTCACCGTCCGGGGGCAATGAGCAGTTCTTC. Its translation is CVSSPSGGNEQFF.